What follows are 26 T cell receptor beta chains derived from one specimen sequenced in a study of cytomegalovirus exposure and HLA in healthy donors. Use of 60 Vbeta and 13 Jbeta primers characterized the PCR. Some clones are missing from TCRdb's copy, which holds only in-frame ones; the method was immunoSEQ multiplex PCR. The sample yields around 120,000 clones, about three fifths seen once. Material: PBMCs. The receptors were sampled from a man aged 40-49 years in good health and CMV-seropositive.

J is TRBJ2-3 and V is TRBV7-9; TRBD2 agrees at 12 bases. The trim removed 5 bases at V and 4 bases at J, leaving 10 bases unmatched. Germline loops: CDR1 SEHNR, CDR2 FQNEAQ (reference sequence). This CDR3 is built from 17 residues. CDR3 DNA sequence: TGTGCCAGCAGCCCCCGCCTAGCGGGAGGGCCCGCAGATACGCAGTATTTT. Amino acid sequence: CASSPRLAGGPADTQYF.

This clone was picked up a small number of times. This chain links TRBV28 with TRBJ2-7; TRBD2 matches at 8 bases. This CDR3 is 14 amino acids long. Germline-derived CDR1 and CDR2 are MDHEN and SYDVKM. V shed 10 bases, J shed 6 bases, and the junction held 14 bases outside the gene matches. The DNA for the CDR3 is TGTGCCACCAATCGGGTAGGACTAGCTTTCGAGCAGTACTTC. Its protein is CATNRVGLAFEQYF.

A remark on this clone: The junction differs from germline at one of its ends, possibly a read error. The chain employs TRBV7-2 and TRBJ2-7; possibly TRBD2 for D (5 bases). Germline V gene lookup returns CDR1 SGHTA and CDR2 FQGNSA. The CDR3 sequence is 13 residues long. CDR3 nucleotide sequence: TGTGCCAGCAGCCTAGCCCCGTATTACGAGCAGTACTTC. Translated: CASSLAPYYEQYF.

V usage is TRBV29-1 and J usage is TRBJ2-5, with D possibly TRBD2 on 5 matching bases. Germline CDR1 is SQVTM and CDR2 is ANQGSEA. Trimming pared 4 bases from V and 9 bases from J, leaving 12 bases between. This CDR3 has 11 amino acids. The CDR3, as DNA: TGCAGCGTTGGGGCTTACGGGGCCCAGTACTTC. This translates into CSVGAYGAQYF.

This chain connects TRBV5-1 to TRBJ1-3; 7 bases fit TRBD1. V shed 2 bases and J 0 bases; nucleotides not matched to a gene: 2. The CDR3 runs to 15 residues. Germline V gives CDR1 SGHRS, CDR2 YFSETQ. CDR3 sequence: CASSFGQASGNTIYF. CDR3 DNA sequence: TGCGCCAGCAGCTTCGGACAGGCCTCTGGAAACACCATATATTTT.

The rearrangement links TRBV15 to TRBJ2-7; tentative D call: TRBD1 (7 bases). Germline V gene lookup returns CDR1 LNHNV and CDR2 YYDKDF (reference sequence). Between the trimmed V and J ends, which lost 1 base and 2 bases, there was a span of 12 bases. The CDR3 runs 15 residues. The CDR3 loop is CATSRGRGPTYEQYF. CDR3 sequence (DNA): TGTGCCACCAGCAGAGGGAGGGGGCCCACCTACGAGCAGTACTTC.

This clone was picked up one time. The rearrangement joins TRBV7-2 to TRBJ1-1, with D possibly matching TRBD1 (5 bases). Germline-derived CDR1 and CDR2 are SGHTA and FQGNSA. Deletions cut 3 bases from V and 4 bases from J, with 9 bases between. The CDR3 covers 13 residues. The DNA of the CDR3 is TGTGCCAGCAGCTTTCAGGGTGGCACTGAAGCTTTCTTT. Amino acid sequence: CASSFQGGTEAFF.

The chain links TRBV6-4 to TRBJ1-5; unclear D gene. Germline assignment: CDR1 MRHNA and CDR2 SNTAGT. V was shortened by 2 bases and J by 7 bases, with 9 bases between the two germline ends. The CDR3 has 13 residues. The CDR3 region has the DNA TGTGCCAGCAGTGACCAACCGAGCCAGCCCCAGCATTTT. This encodes CASSDQPSQPQHF.

The rearrangement uses TRBV7-3 and TRBJ2-1; TRBD1 aligns across 8 bases. From germline, CDR1 is SGHTA and CDR2 FQGTGA. This CDR3 is 16 amino acids long. V lost 5 bases to trimming and J lost 9 bases; unmatched junction nucleotides: 15. The CDR3 DNA reads as TGTGCCAGCAGCGAGCAACCAGGGGGCGCCAGGGGTGAGCAGTTCTTC. This sequence encodes CASSEQPGGARGEQFF.

The chain employs TRBV18 and TRBJ1-5, with a tentative D call TRBD1 (5 bases). CDR1 is KGHSH, CDR2 LQKENI, per germline. Trimming cost V 4 bases and J 4 bases, with 17 bases left between them. This CDR3 has 16 amino acids. The CDR3 nucleotides read TGTGCCAGCTCACTGATGGACCAGGGAGGAAATCAGCCCCAGCATTTT. As protein: CASSLMDQGGNQPQHF.

The CDR3 DNA is TGTGCCATCAGCTCAGGGGGCTGGACTGAAGCTTTCTTT. This encodes CAISSGGWTEAFF. The chain joins TRBV10-3 to TRBJ1-1, with TRBD1 matching 8 bases. Germline CDR1 and CDR2: ENHRY and SYGVKD. The CDR3 has 13 residues. V lost 6 bases to trimming and J lost 5 bases; unmatched junction nucleotides: 5.

In its sample, this clone was seen a few times. This chain's CDR3 is CASTRTGTGATSSYNSPLHF. CDR3 bases: TGTGCCAGCACCCGCACCGGGACAGGGGCCACGAGCTCCTATAATTCACCCCTCCACTTT. J is TRBJ1-6 and V is TRBV27; 10 bases are a match to TRBD1. This CDR3 has 20 amino acids. Trimming removed 7 bases from V and 0 bases from J; junction bases left unmatched: 15. CDR1 MNHEY and CDR2 SMNVEV come from the germline V gene (reference sequence).

V is TRBV5-5 and J is TRBJ1-1; 7 positions agree with TRBD1. With 6 bases clipped from V and 8 bases from J, the junction kept 7 bases outside the gene matches. The CDR3 covers 12 residues. The germline V gene encodes CDR1 SGHKS and CDR2 YYEKEE (reference sequence). CDR3 amino acids: CASTRDRAEAFF. In DNA, the CDR3 is TGTGCCAGCACACGTGACAGGGCGGAAGCTTTCTTT.

This clone has only a few counts. The CDR3 DNA sequence: TGCGCCAGCAGCTGGGGACAGGGGTATGGCTACACCTTC. Encoded protein: CASSWGQGYGYTF. The V gene is TRBV5-1, the J gene TRBJ1-2; 10 positions agree with TRBD1. The CDR3 extends over 13 amino acids. V trimming: 3 bases; J trimming: 5 bases; junction bases outside the gene matches: 1. The V gene's germline CDR1 is SGHRS and CDR2 YFSETQ.

The V gene is TRBV7-3, the J gene TRBJ2-3, with TRBD2 matching 11 bases. The J segment lost 6 bases and the V segment lost 5 bases, leaving 13 bases of the junction unmatched. Looked up from germline, CDR1 is SGHTA and CDR2 is FQGTGA. The CDR3 has 17 amino acids. DNA of the CDR3: TGTGCCAGCAGCCCCCGCGGGCTAGCGGGGGGCGGGGATACGCAGTATTTT. Translation gives CASSPRGLAGGGDTQYF.

The chain combines TRBV19 with TRBJ2-5; 9 positions agree with TRBD1. The germline gives CDR1 LNHDA, CDR2 SQIVND (reference sequence). This CDR3 contains 15 residues. The V segment lost 7 bases and the J segment 5 bases; nucleotides outside the gene matches: 11. Written as DNA, the CDR3 is TGTGCCAGTACTTCCGGGACAGGGAGGATGGAGACCCAGTACTTC. This translates into CASTSGTGRMETQYF.

The CDR3 nucleotides read TGTGCCAGTAGTATGGAGGCGCGGGAGCTGTTTTTT. Protein: CASSMEARELFF. The chain is built from TRBV19 and TRBJ2-2, with D possibly TRBD2 on 5 matching bases. The CDR3 totals 12 residues. V lost 3 bases and J lost 9, with 8 bases in between. Germline CDR1 LNHDA, CDR2 SQIVND (reference sequence).

The rearrangement uses TRBV10-1 and TRBJ2-1, with a possible D match to TRBD1 (6 bases). Per germline, CDR1 WNHNN and CDR2 SYGVQD (reference sequence). V lost 3 bases, J lost 0 bases, and 18 bases lay in between. The CDR3 is 18 amino acids. Written as DNA, the CDR3 is TGCGCCAGCAGTGACCTTCGACAGGTACAGAGCTCCTACAATGAGCAGTTCTTC. It is translated as CASSDLRQVQSSYNEQFF.

This clone has only a few counts. The chain combines TRBV9 with TRBJ1-1; TRBD1 is a possible D gene (6 bases). Germline loops: CDR1 SGDLS, CDR2 YYNGEE. V was cut by 4 bases and J by 4 bases, with 14 bases left in between. This CDR3 region has 14 residues. The CDR3 region is CASSQGRGGTEAFF. CDR3 in DNA: TGTGCCAGCAGCCAGGGGAGGGGAGGCACTGAAGCTTTCTTT.

V gene TRBV18 combines with J gene TRBJ1-1, with TRBD1 as a possible D gene (5 bases). Germline assignment: CDR1 KGHSH and CDR2 LQKENI. Trimming took off 4 bases at V and 4 bases at J, with 10 bases between the two ends. This CDR3 is built from 13 residues. The CDR3 nucleotides read TGTGCCAGCTCACAAACGGGGGGCACTGAAGCTTTCTTT. Translating gives CASSQTGGTEAFF.

The V and J genes are TRBV6-6 and TRBJ2-1; D call uncertain. V was clipped by 0 bases and J by 4 bases, with 13 bases between them. Germline assignment: CDR1 MNHNY and CDR2 SVGAGI (reference sequence). CDR3 size: 16 residues. The DNA for the CDR3 is TGTGCCAGCAGTTACTCGTCCGTACAGTTTTACAATGAGCAGTTCTTC. Translation gives CASSYSSVQFYNEQFF.

V is TRBV19 and J is TRBJ1-2; D ambiguous. V lost 3 bases to trimming and J lost 7 bases, with 15 bases between them. The germline V gene encodes CDR1 LNHDA and CDR2 SQIVND (reference sequence). The CDR3 totals 14 residues. The CDR3 nucleotides read TGTGCCAGTAGTATGGATCCCCGAGCAGGTGGCTACACCTTC. It translates to CASSMDPRAGGYTF.

The V and J genes are TRBV4-1 and TRBJ2-7; D possibly corresponds to TRBD2 (6 bases). The CDR3 length is 16 residues. Germline lookup yields CDR1 MGHRA and CDR2 YSYEKL. Between the trimmed V and J ends, which lost 0 bases and 2 bases, there was a span of 14 bases. The CDR3 nucleotides are TGCGCCAGCAGCCAAGATCGCGGAGCGGGTACCTACGAGCAGTACTTC. The encoded protein is CASSQDRGAGTYEQYF.

This clone was observed a few times. One junction end disagrees with the germline gene, perhaps due to a read error. Other nucleotide sequences in the sample specify the same CDR3. The chain combines TRBV19 with TRBJ1-6, with D perhaps TRBD1 (5 bases). Germline V gene data show CDR1 as LNHDA and CDR2 as SQIVND (reference sequence). This CDR3 has 14 residues. The CDR3 is CASSSEEGYSPLHF. As DNA, the CDR3 is TGTGCCAGTAGTTCCGAGGAGGGGTATTCCCCCCTCCACTTT. Based on the CDR3 plus reference TRBV19 and TRBJ1-6, the full variable domain is DGGITQSPKYLFRKEGQNVTLSCEQNLNHDAMYWYRQDPGQGLRLIYYSQIVNDFQKGDIAEGYSVSREKKESFPLTVTSAQKNPTAFYLCASSSEEGYSPLHFGNGTRLTVT.

The rearrangement joins TRBV27 to TRBJ1-4, with TRBD1 matching over 8 bases. J gave up 3 bases and V 4 bases, and 4 bases lay outside the gene matches. Germline CDR1 is MNHEY and CDR2 is SMNVEV (reference sequence). This CDR3 is built from 15 residues. CDR3 region: CASSYQGAANEKLFF. CDR3 DNA: TGTGCCAGCAGTTACCAGGGGGCGGCTAATGAAAAACTGTTTTTT.

The rearrangement links TRBV7-8 to TRBJ2-1; TRBD1 agrees at 7 bases. Unmatched junction bases numbered 13, after V lost 4 bases and J lost 7 bases. Germline V gene sequence: CDR1 SGHVS, CDR2 FQNEAQ. The CDR3 spans 16 residues. Written as DNA, the CDR3 is TGTGCCAGCAGCTCTCTGTGGGTCAGGGGGACAAATGAGCAGTTCTTC. The encoded protein is CASSSLWVRGTNEQFF. Combining the CDR3 with reference TRBV7-8 and TRBJ2-1 gives the whole variable domain GAGVSQSPRYKVAKRGQDVALRCDPISGHVSLFWYQQALGQGPEFLTYFQNEAQLDKSGLPSDRFFAERPEGSVSTLKIQRTQQEDSAVYLCASSSLWVRGTNEQFFGPGTRLTVL.